Below, 7 T cell receptor beta chains from the same sample are listed, as sequenced in a study of T cell repertoires in ileal Crohn's disease. Some clones are missing from TCRdb's copy, which holds only in-frame ones; the method was immunoSEQ multiplex PCR. The sample has thousands of clones, 74% seen once. Documented time point: proximal margin of the surgical specimen (macroscopically non-inflamed). Sequencing was performed on ileal tissue. These receptor sequences come from an adult with Crohn's disease.

In its sample, this clone was seen a few times. The chain is built from TRBV28 and TRBJ1-2; 11 bases match TRBD1. Germline values: CDR1 MDHEN, CDR2 SYDVKM. V shed 4 bases and J 8 bases; nucleotides not matched to a gene: 6. This CDR3 has 14 amino acids. The CDR3 DNA reads TGTGCCAGCAGTTACGGACAGGGGGCGAGAGGCTACACCTTC. Its translation: CASSYGQGARGYTF.

The V and J genes are TRBV2 and TRBJ1-4; D call uncertain. V shed 3 bases and J shed 4 bases, with 6 bases lying between them. Germline-derived CDR1 and CDR2 are SNHLY and FYNNEI. There are 13 residues in the CDR3. The CDR3 protein is CASSEGNNEKLFF. The DNA for the CDR3 is TGTGCCAGCAGTGAGGGAAATAATGAAAAACTGTTTTTT.

The rearrangement joins TRBV5-1 to TRBJ2-3; the D is unclear. The CDR3 runs 14 residues. V was pared by 4 bases and J by 2 bases, with 11 bases between. Germline V gene data show CDR1 as SGHRS and CDR2 as YFSETQ. CDR3 sequence (DNA): TGCGCCAGCAGCCTGGAGAGCCTCACAGATACGCAGTATTTT. Translation: CASSLESLTDTQYF.

The chain is built from TRBV29-1 and TRBJ2-1, with 10 bases matching TRBD2. This CDR3 is 16 amino acids long. The V and J ends lost 1 base and 2 bases, in that order; junction bases with no gene match: 5. Germline loops: CDR1 SQVTM, CDR2 ANQGSEA. Here the CDR3 DNA reads TGCAGCGTTGAAGTTAGGAGCGGGAGGGCCTACAATGAGCAGTTCTTC. It codes for CSVEVRSGRAYNEQFF.

This chain uses TRBV10-1 with TRBJ2-1; 9 bases fit TRBD2. CDR1 is WNHNN and CDR2 is SYGVQD in the germline V gene (reference sequence). The V gene end was trimmed by 4 bases and the J gene end by 6 bases; junction bases not matched to a gene: 4. The CDR3 is 14 residues long. For the CDR3, the DNA is TGCGCCAGCAGTGGGGCTAGCGGGATCAATGAGCAGTTCTTC. Its protein product is CASSGASGINEQFF.

This rearrangement joins TRBV7-9 to TRBJ1-2; D is unclear. Between the trimmed V and J ends, which lost 1 base and 4 bases, there was a span of 7 bases. The CDR3 runs to 13 residues. Germline V gene sequence: CDR1 SEHNR, CDR2 FQNEAQ (reference sequence). CDR3 coding DNA: TGTGCCAGCAGCTTAGACAGAGCCTATGGCTACACCTTC. This translates into CASSLDRAYGYTF.

V is TRBV28 and J is TRBJ2-2; D is unresolved. The V gene's germline CDR1 is MDHEN and CDR2 SYDVKM. This CDR3 comprises 15 residues. Trimming took 3 bases from V and 4 from J, leaving 12 bases between them. The CDR3 DNA sequence: TGTGCCAGCAGTTTGAGTGGGCACGGCACCGGGGAGCTGTTTTTT. Its translation is CASSLSGHGTGELFF.